The text below deals with one T cell receptor beta chain. Its target is unknown. These data are taken from a study of shared clonotypes between healthy human individuals. Study-level information: Ranging from 18 to 49 in age, donors were two women and a few men. Study-wide findings and caveats: Sharing across four donors was highest in naive CD4 (around 5%) and lowest in memory CD8 (0.4%). Generation of non-shared clonotypes was less probable than generation of clonotypes shared by all four donors.

Using immunoSEQ multiplex PCR, the repertoire was profiled, and TCRdb retains in-frame clones only, with some absent. In the table there are 2 million to 2.5 million clones, about 94% of which are singletons. The CDR3 has 11 residues. Per germline, CDR1 MNHNS and CDR2 SASEGT. Trimming took off 3 bases at V and 9 bases at J, with 6 bases between the two ends. The sequenced sample was naive CD4+ T cells sorted from blood. Subset described: CD45RA+ positively selected. The source is a man younger than 35 in good health. This chain joins TRBV6-1 and TRBJ1-5; D ambiguous. Written as DNA, the CDR3 is TGTGCCAGCAGTGATGGACGGCCCCAGCATTTT. Translating it yields CASSDGRPQHF.